One and the same sample provided the 18 T cell receptor beta chains below, sequenced in a study of CD8+ T cells in alopecia areata. Following extraction, RNA underwent reverse transcription to cDNA, which served as the sequencing template. TCRdb's table, derived via immunoSEQ multiplex PCR, lists solely in-frame clones and lacks some. The data contain approximately 100,000 clones, less than 50% of them singletons. The sequencing sample was made of CD4+ T cells sorted from blood. Every receptor here comes from a human donor with alopecia areata.

CDR3 amino acids: CASSQFADRSYEQYF. In DNA, the CDR3 is TGTGCCAGCAGCCAGTTCGCGGACCGCTCCTACGAGCAGTACTTC. The chain is built from TRBV11-2 and TRBJ2-7; D call uncertain. Trimming took 5 bases from V and 0 from J, leaving 14 bases between them. This CDR3 has 15 amino acids. Per germline, CDR1 SGHAT and CDR2 FQNNGV.

Only a few counts were recorded for this clone. The CDR3 sequence: CASSPHSTGELFF. The CDR3 DNA follows: TGTGCCAGCAGCCCCCACTCTACCGGGGAGCTGTTTTTT. The rearrangement joins TRBV7-2 to TRBJ2-2; D ambiguous. V dropped 5 bases and J dropped 5 bases, with 9 bases sitting between them. CDR1 is SGHTA, CDR2 FQGNSA, per germline. The CDR3 length is 13 residues.

The rearrangement uses TRBV2 and TRBJ2-3; a possible D gene is TRBD2 (5 bases). Germline lookup yields CDR1 SNHLY and CDR2 FYNNEI. The CDR3 has 18 residues. Trimming pared 1 base from V and 2 bases from J, leaving 19 bases between. This CDR3 reads CASSEDGRGGGNTDTQYF. CDR3 coding DNA: TGTGCCAGCAGTGAAGATGGTCGTGGCGGAGGAAACACAGATACGCAGTATTTT.

Only a few counts were recorded for this clone. The V call is TRBV9, the J call TRBJ2-5, with 8 bases matching TRBD2. The V gene end was trimmed by 4 bases and the J gene end by 4 bases; junction bases not matched to a gene: 6. CDR3 length equals 14 residues. Germline values: CDR1 SGDLS, CDR2 YYNGEE. CDR3 bases: TGTGCCAGCAGCCCTCGGACTAGCCCAGAGACCCAGTACTTC. It codes for CASSPRTSPETQYF.

This rearrangement joins TRBV29-1 to TRBJ1-1; no clear D gene. The CDR3 contains 12 residues. CDR1 and CDR2 from the germline V gene are SQVTM and ANQGSEA. V lost 3 bases and J 5 bases, leaving 10 bases between the germline ends. CDR3 residues: CSVDRQATEAFF. The DNA of the CDR3 is TGCAGCGTTGATCGGCAGGCTACTGAAGCTTTCTTT.

This chain links TRBV30 with TRBJ1-5, with 9 bases matching TRBD1. The CDR3 loop spans 15 amino acids. V lost 4 bases to trimming and J lost 1 base; unmatched junction nucleotides: 5. CDR1 GTSNPN and CDR2 SVGIG come from the germline V gene (reference sequence). The CDR3 region is CAWKQGAGSNQPQHF. CDR3 nucleotides: TGTGCCTGGAAACAGGGGGCGGGGAGCAATCAGCCCCAGCATTTT.

This chain connects TRBV5-1 to TRBJ2-1; 8 bases map to TRBD1. Germline V gene sequence: CDR1 SGHRS, CDR2 YFSETQ. There are 14 residues in the CDR3. V shed 0 bases, J shed 9 bases, and the junction held 5 bases outside the gene matches. As DNA, the CDR3 is TGCGCCAGCAGCTTGGAGCAGGGGGCCAGTGAGCAGTTCTTC. It codes for CASSLEQGASEQFF.

This clone was seen a handful of times. The rearrangement links TRBV30 to TRBJ2-1, with 8 bases lining up with TRBD2. CDR1 and CDR2 from the germline V gene are GTSNPN and SVGIG (reference sequence). The CDR3 covers 13 residues. V trimming: 3 bases; J trimming: 5 bases; junction bases outside the gene matches: 3. As DNA, the CDR3 is TGTGCCTGGAGCGGACTAGCCAACAATGAGCAGTTCTTC. The encoded protein is CAWSGLANNEQFF.

J is TRBJ2-7 and V is TRBV11-2; TRBD2 matches at 9 bases. Germline V gene data show CDR1 as SGHAT and CDR2 as FQNNGV. Trimming removed 4 bases from V and 1 base from J; junction bases left unmatched: 5. CDR3 length: 15 residues. For the CDR3, the DNA is TGTGCCAGCAGCTATGCGGGGGGGCGGTCCTACGAGCAGTACTTC. Protein: CASSYAGGRSYEQYF.

The genes are TRBV4-1 and TRBJ2-5; 11 positions agree with TRBD2. The CDR3 is 17 amino acids. CDR1 and CDR2 from the germline V gene are MGHRA and YSYEKL. With 1 base clipped from V and 5 bases from J, the junction kept 9 bases outside the gene matches. CDR3 coding DNA: TGCGCCAGCAGCCAAGCTAGGGGACTAGCGGAAGGGGAGACCCAGTACTTC. Its protein product is CASSQARGLAEGETQYF.

This clone was detected ten times or more. The rearrangement joins TRBV7-9 to TRBJ2-7; TRBD1 might be the D (5 bases). V gave up 5 bases and J gave up 4 bases, with 18 bases separating them. Germline CDR1 and CDR2: SEHNR and FQNEAQ (reference sequence). The CDR3 consists of 15 residues. CDR3 nucleotide sequence: TGTGCCAGCAGCGACCTCTGGGGCTATGGGTACGAGCAGTACTTC. Protein product: CASSDLWGYGYEQYF.

The chain joins TRBV29-1 to TRBJ2-3; TRBD1 agrees at 7 bases. Germline values: CDR1 SQVTM, CDR2 ANQGSEA. CDR3 size: 14 residues. The trim removed 3 bases at V and 4 bases at J, leaving 7 bases unmatched. The CDR3 coding sequence is TGCAGCGTTGAGGTGGGACAGTCAGCAGATACGCAGTATTTT. Translated: CSVEVGQSADTQYF.

The chain is built from TRBV29-1 and TRBJ2-7; D remains unclear. Trimming took 7 bases from V and 12 from J, leaving 13 bases between them. CDR3 length: 9 amino acids. Germline CDR1 and CDR2: SQVTM and ANQGSEA. Here the CDR3 reads CSAKRSGYF. The CDR3 nucleotides are TGCAGCGCCAAGAGGTCTGGGTACTTC.

The chain employs TRBV11-2 and TRBJ2-5; D unresolved. The length of the CDR3 is 12 residues. Germline CDR1 and CDR2: SGHAT and FQNNGV. V gave up 5 bases and J gave up 0 bases, with 4 bases separating them. CDR3 bases: TGTGCCAGCAGCCCGTACCAAGAGACCCAGTACTTC. This gives the protein CASSPYQETQYF.

This clone appeared a few times. The J gene is TRBJ1-2, the V gene TRBV18; D unresolved. Germline V lookup: CDR1 KGHSH, CDR2 LQKENI. The V and J ends lost 3 bases and 8 bases respectively, with 19 bases between them. This CDR3 region has 15 residues. DNA for the CDR3: TGTGCCAGCTCACCTGCGTCAGGAGGTAGAGCGGGCTACACCTTC. Its protein product is CASSPASGGRAGYTF.

In this sample, this clone turned up a few times. The V gene is TRBV7-9, the J gene TRBJ1-1; D not certain. The germline V gene has CDR1 SEHNR and CDR2 FQNEAQ (reference sequence). The CDR3 totals 10 residues. V gave up 2 bases and J gave up 8 bases, with 3 bases separating them. This chain's CDR3 is CASSLTEAFF. CDR3 DNA sequence: TGTGCCAGCAGCTTAACCGAAGCTTTCTTT.

The chain is built from TRBV29-1 and TRBJ2-1, with a tentative D call TRBD2 (7 bases). Trimming took 4 bases from V and 7 from J, leaving 14 bases between them. CDR3 length: 13 amino acids. The V gene's germline CDR1 is SQVTM and CDR2 ANQGSEA. The CDR3 is CSVGGGPSNEQFF. DNA for the CDR3: TGCAGCGTTGGGGGGGGGCCCAGTAATGAGCAGTTCTTC.

On this clone itself: The sample contains more than one DNA sequence encoding this CDR3. The chain joins TRBV30 to TRBJ1-1; 7 positions match TRBD1. CDR1 and CDR2 from the germline V gene are GTSNPN and SVGIG (reference sequence). The CDR3 contains 13 residues. Trimming at V came to 2 bases and at J to 4 bases, leaving 4 bases not matched to a gene. The CDR3 region has the DNA TGTGCCTGGAGTAGAGGGGGCGGCACTGAAGCTTTCTTT. Translated: CAWSRGGGTEAFF.